The 18 T cell receptor beta chains in this list originate from one sample, sequenced in a study of T cell responses to AZD1222 COVID-19 vaccine. Some clones are missing from TCRdb's copy, which holds only in-frame ones; the method was immunoSEQ multiplex PCR. Here the sample spans around 100,000 clones, 92% being singletons. The material was peripheral blood, obtained on day 0 of AZD1222 vaccination. These receptor sequences come from an adult in good health.

The gene calls are TRBV11-3 and TRBJ2-1; D is perhaps TRBD1 (6 bases). The CDR3 has 16 residues. The germline gives CDR1 SGHNT, CDR2 YENEEA. Trimming shortened V by 1 base and J by 8 bases, and 18 bases separated the two germline ends. CDR3 nucleotide sequence: TGTGCCAGCAGCTTAGGGGCAGGGGTAAAGGTGCATGAGCAGTTCTTC. This codes for CASSLGAGVKVHEQFF.

The chain recombines TRBV7-9 with TRBJ1-3; TRBD1 agrees at 9 bases. This CDR3 region has 17 residues. The germline V gene encodes CDR1 SEHNR and CDR2 FQNEAQ (reference sequence). The trim removed 4 bases at V and 0 bases at J, leaving 7 bases unmatched. The CDR3 region has the DNA TGTGCCAGCAGCTCGACCATGGGACAGGGCTCTGGAAACACCATATATTTT. It codes for CASSSTMGQGSGNTIYF. The full variable domain, in which reference TRBV7-9 and TRBJ1-3 provide the parts outside the CDR3, is DTGVSQNPRHKITKRGQNVTFRCDPISEHNRLYWYRQTLGQGPEFLTYFQNEAQLEKSRLLSDRFSAERPKGSFSTLEIQRTEQGDSAMYLCASSSTMGQGSGNTIYFGEGSWLTVV.

The V and J genes are TRBV20-1 and TRBJ2-3; D is undetermined. Germline assignment: CDR1 DFQATT and CDR2 SNEGSKA (reference sequence). The CDR3 is 11 amino acids. V was shortened by 3 bases and J by 1 base, with 2 bases between the two germline ends. This CDR3 reads CSASGTDTQYF. The CDR3 DNA reads TGCAGTGCTAGCGGCACAGATACGCAGTATTTT.

The rearrangement links TRBV2 to TRBJ1-5; D ambiguous. This CDR3 has 12 amino acids. CDR1 is SNHLY, CDR2 FYNNEI, per germline. Deletions cut 3 bases from V and 6 bases from J, with 6 bases between. The CDR3 DNA is TGTGCCAGCAGTGATACAGCTCAGCCCCAGCATTTT. Protein product: CASSDTAQPQHF.

The chain joins TRBV19 to TRBJ2-1; possible D gene TRBD1, 5 bases. Trimming pared 3 bases from V and 9 bases from J, leaving 18 bases between. Germline V lookup: CDR1 LNHDA, CDR2 SQIVND (reference sequence). This CDR3 spans 15 amino acids. The CDR3 coding sequence is TGTGCCAGTAGTATCCGGCCAGGGCTTCATCCTGAGCAGTTCTTC. This gives the protein CASSIRPGLHPEQFF.

This chain links TRBV9 with TRBJ2-5; D may be TRBD2 (6 bases). The CDR3 is 14 amino acids. Germline V gene data show CDR1 as SGDLS and CDR2 as YYNGEE. V dropped 0 bases and J dropped 0 bases, with 6 bases sitting between them. The CDR3 here is CASSVGGDQETQYF. The DNA of the CDR3 is TGTGCCAGCAGCGTAGGGGGGGACCAAGAGACCCAGTACTTC.

This sequence joins TRBV19 and TRBJ2-2; weak D call: TRBD2 (5 bases). This CDR3 is built from 16 residues. In germline, CDR1 is LNHDA, CDR2 SQIVND (reference sequence). V lost 7 bases, J lost 2 bases, and 17 bases lay in between. CDR3 residues: CASISLAYLNTGELFF. The CDR3 bases are TGTGCCAGTATCTCCCTAGCCTATCTAAACACCGGGGAGCTGTTTTTT.

The rearrangement uses TRBV5-1 and TRBJ1-1; TRBD1 aligns across 9 bases. The CDR3 covers 16 residues. Germline assignment: CDR1 SGHRS and CDR2 YFSETQ. V shed 0 bases, J shed 1 base, and the junction held 4 bases outside the gene matches. The DNA of the CDR3 is TGCGCCAGCAGCTTGGAGCCGGGACAGGGGAACACTGAAGCTTTCTTT. It specifies CASSLEPGQGNTEAFF.

The rearrangement links TRBV9 to TRBJ1-5; D remains ambiguous. The CDR3 is 14 amino acids. Germline V CDR1 and CDR2: SGDLS, YYNGEE. V lost 0 bases, J lost 4 bases, and 8 bases lay in between. The CDR3 sequence is CASSVAGVNQPQHF. The DNA for the CDR3 is TGTGCCAGCAGCGTAGCTGGGGTGAATCAGCCCCAGCATTTT.

This clone showed up just once. The gene calls are TRBV2 and TRBJ1-2; possibly TRBD1 for D (6 bases). The germline V gene encodes CDR1 SNHLY and CDR2 FYNNEI. The CDR3 has 15 residues. V gave up 6 bases and J gave up 5 bases, with 19 bases separating them. In nucleotides, the CDR3 is TGTGCCAGCAGACAGGGCGCCGCCGAGGGGTATGGCTACACCTTC. Amino acids: CASRQGAAEGYGYTF.

V is TRBV15 and J is TRBJ2-3; 9 positions match TRBD2. Germline V CDR1 and CDR2: LNHNV, YYDKDF (reference sequence). V shed 6 bases and J 6 bases; nucleotides not matched to a gene: 7. This CDR3 comprises 14 residues. CDR3 loop: CATRWGGRADTQYF. In DNA form, the CDR3 reads TGTGCCACCAGATGGGGCGGGAGGGCCGATACGCAGTATTTT.

This clone was observed a few times. The chain employs TRBV11-2 and TRBJ2-5; D is undetermined. Trimming removed 0 bases from V and 4 bases from J, with 9 bases in between. This CDR3 has 14 amino acids. Germline loops: CDR1 SGHAT, CDR2 FQNNGV. The CDR3, as DNA: TGTGCCAGCAGCTTAGATAGTCCGGGAGAGACCCAGTACTTC. Its translation: CASSLDSPGETQYF. The full variable domain, completed using reference TRBV11-2 and TRBJ2-5, is EAGVAQSPRYKIIEKRQSVAFWCNPISGHATLYWYQQILGQGPKLLIQFQNNGVVDDSQLPKDRFSAERLKGVDSTLKIQPAKLEDSAVYLCASSLDSPGETQYFGPGTRLLVL.

The gene calls are TRBV7-7 and TRBJ2-7, with unresolved D. The CDR3 contains 13 residues. Germline CDR1 reads SSHAT; CDR2 reads FNYEAQ (reference sequence). The V end lost 5 bases, the J end lost 2 bases, and 10 bases lay between the germline ends. This CDR3 is CASSPSPAYEQYF. Written as DNA, the CDR3 is TGTGCCAGCAGCCCCTCCCCCGCCTACGAGCAGTACTTC.

The chain is built from TRBV12-3 or TRBV12-4 and TRBJ2-5; 8 nucleotides align to TRBD1. The CDR3 runs to 13 residues. V trimming: 6 bases; J trimming: 4 bases; junction bases outside the gene matches: 4. The CDR3 spells CASSPTGGETQYF. DNA for the CDR3: TGTGCCAGCAGCCCCACAGGGGGAGAGACCCAGTACTTC.

The chain recombines TRBV6-5 with TRBJ2-7; D perhaps matches TRBD2 (7 bases). The CDR3 runs to 16 residues. Per the germline V gene, CDR1 is MNHEY and CDR2 is SVGAGI. The V and J ends lost 0 bases and 2 bases respectively, with 14 bases between them. The CDR3 nucleotides are TGTGCCAGCAGTTACTCAGAGGGAGGGGGAACCTACGAGCAGTACTTC. Its protein product is CASSYSEGGGTYEQYF.

This clone was observed a single time. This sequence joins TRBV19 and TRBJ1-2; tentative D call: TRBD1 (5 bases). CDR1 and CDR2 (germline): LNHDA, SQIVND (reference sequence). The V end was cut by 7 bases, the J end by 1 base, with 13 bases between. There are 14 residues in the CDR3. CDR3 nucleotides: TGTGCCAGTACCATCCGGGACGGTAACTATGGCTACACCTTC. Residues: CASTIRDGNYGYTF.

V usage is TRBV19 and J usage is TRBJ2-5; 7 nucleotides line up with TRBD2. The length of the CDR3 is 15 residues. The V gene's germline CDR1 is LNHDA and CDR2 SQIVND (reference sequence). The V and J ends lost 6 bases and 5 bases, in that order; junction bases with no gene match: 12. The CDR3 sequence: CASSRPGLGIETQYF. CDR3 DNA: TGTGCCAGTAGCCGCCCCGGACTAGGGATCGAGACCCAGTACTTC.

The CDR3 nucleotides are TGTGCCAGCTCACAACAGCAGGAGCGCACAGATACGCAGTATTTT. Its protein is CASSQQQERTDTQYF. The rearrangement links TRBV18 to TRBJ2-3; D ambiguous. Germline V gene sequence: CDR1 KGHSH, CDR2 LQKENI. Trimming cost V 4 bases and J 1 base, with 12 bases left between them. The CDR3 runs to 15 residues.